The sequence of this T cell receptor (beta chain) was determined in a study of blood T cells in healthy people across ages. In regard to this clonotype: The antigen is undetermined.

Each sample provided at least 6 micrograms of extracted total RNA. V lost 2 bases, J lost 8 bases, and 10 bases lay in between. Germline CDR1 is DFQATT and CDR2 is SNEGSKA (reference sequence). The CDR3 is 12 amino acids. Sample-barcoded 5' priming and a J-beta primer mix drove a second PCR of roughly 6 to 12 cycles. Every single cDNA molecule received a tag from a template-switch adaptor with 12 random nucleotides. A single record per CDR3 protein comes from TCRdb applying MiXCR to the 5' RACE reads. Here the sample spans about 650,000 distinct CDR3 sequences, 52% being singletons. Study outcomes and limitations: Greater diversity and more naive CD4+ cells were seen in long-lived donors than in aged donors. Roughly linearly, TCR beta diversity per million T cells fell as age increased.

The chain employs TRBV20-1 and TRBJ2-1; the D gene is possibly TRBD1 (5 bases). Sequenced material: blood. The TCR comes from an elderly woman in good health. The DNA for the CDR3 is TGCAGTGCTAGAAAGACAGAAGATGAGCAGTTCTTC. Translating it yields CSARKTEDEQFF.